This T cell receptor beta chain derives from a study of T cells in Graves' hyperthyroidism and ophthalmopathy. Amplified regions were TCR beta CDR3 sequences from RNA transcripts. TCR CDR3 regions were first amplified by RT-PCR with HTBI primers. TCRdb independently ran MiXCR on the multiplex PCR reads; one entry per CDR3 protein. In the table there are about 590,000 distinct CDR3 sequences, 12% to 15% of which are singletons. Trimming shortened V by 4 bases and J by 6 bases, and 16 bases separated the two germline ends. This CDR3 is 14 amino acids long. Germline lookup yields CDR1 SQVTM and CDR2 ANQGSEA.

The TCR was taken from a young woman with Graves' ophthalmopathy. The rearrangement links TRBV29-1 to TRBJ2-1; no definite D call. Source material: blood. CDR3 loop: CSVVGLGISNEQFF. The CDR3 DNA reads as TGCAGCGTTGTAGGGTTGGGAATTTCCAATGAGCAGTTCTTC.